Here is one T cell receptor beta chain with its context. This specimen comes from a study of T-cell memory formation after mild COVID-19. With V trimmed by 3 bases and J by 5 bases, 10 bases remained unmatched. Germline values: CDR1 ENHRY, CDR2 SYGVKD. The CDR3 loop spans 18 amino acids. TCRdb re-called the 5' RACE reads through MiXCR, storing one row per CDR3 protein. Of roughly 450,000 distinct CDR3 sequences detected, around a sixth appear once; the ten largest clones hold 9% to 15%. The TCR originated in an adult woman who had mild COVID-19 (a few samples of this study predate the infection). Cell type and time point are not known. Specimen: PBMCs or a T cell subset sorted from them (not recorded which). The chain links TRBV10-3 to TRBJ2-3; 14 bases are shared with TRBD2. CDR3 in amino acids: CAISDPRLAGGPGDTQYF. The CDR3 coding sequence is TGTGCCATCAGTGACCCCAGACTAGCGGGGGGGCCGGGAGATACGCAGTATTTT.